This TCR beta chain is from a study of cytomegalovirus exposure and HLA in healthy donors. In this sample, this clone turned up a few times. Its antigen remains unidentified. Germline CDR1 is SGHRS and CDR2 is YFSETQ. The V gene end was trimmed by 2 bases and the J gene end by 9 bases; junction bases not matched to a gene: 5. The CDR3 sequence is 15 residues long. The primer mix had 60 Vbeta and 13 Jbeta primers. Profiling relied on immunoSEQ multiplex PCR, and the TCRdb table lists in-frame clones only, not all of them. The repertoire consists of 100,000 to 150,000 clones, with roughly 18% occurring once and the leading ten covering approximately 2.9%. Points from the study as a whole: Rare TCR sequences dominated, though some public TCRs recurred in many donors. In vitro work confirmed that a few CMV-associated chains recognize CMV antigens. The only immune exposure information that was available was CMV serostatus. TCR beta chains numbering more than 150 were designated cytomegalovirus-associated.

This receptor was taken from a female donor in good health and CMV-seropositive. Specimen: PBMCs. The chain combines TRBV5-1 with TRBJ2-1, with 13 bases matching TRBD2. CDR3 coding DNA: TGCGCCAGCAGCTTAGGGACTAGCGGGGAAGGTGAGCAGTTCTTC. It codes for CASSLGTSGEGEQFF.